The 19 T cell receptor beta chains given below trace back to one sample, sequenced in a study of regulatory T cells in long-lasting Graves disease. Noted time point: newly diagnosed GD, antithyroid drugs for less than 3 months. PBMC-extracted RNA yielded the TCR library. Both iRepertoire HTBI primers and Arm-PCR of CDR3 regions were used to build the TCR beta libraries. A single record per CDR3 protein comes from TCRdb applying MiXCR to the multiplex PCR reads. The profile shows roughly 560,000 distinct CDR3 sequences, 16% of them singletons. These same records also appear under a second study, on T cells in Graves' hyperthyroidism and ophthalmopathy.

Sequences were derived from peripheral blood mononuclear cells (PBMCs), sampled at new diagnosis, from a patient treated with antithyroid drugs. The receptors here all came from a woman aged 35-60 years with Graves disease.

The chain's CDR3 is CASSHKGGYTEAFF. The CDR3 DNA reads as TGTGCCAGCAGTCATAAGGGGGGATACACTGAAGCTTTCTTT. The chain is built from TRBV12-3 or TRBV12-4 and TRBJ1-1; weak D call: TRBD1 (6 bases). V shed 5 bases and J shed 3 bases, with 13 bases lying between them. The CDR3 runs to 14 residues.

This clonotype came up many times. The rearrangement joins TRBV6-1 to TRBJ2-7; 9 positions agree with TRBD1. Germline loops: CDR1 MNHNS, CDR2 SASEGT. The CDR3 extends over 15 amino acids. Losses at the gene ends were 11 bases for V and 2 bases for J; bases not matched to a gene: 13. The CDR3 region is CAGSAWGQGPYEQYF. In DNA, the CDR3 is TGTGCCGGTTCCGCTTGGGGACAGGGACCCTACGAGCAGTACTTC.

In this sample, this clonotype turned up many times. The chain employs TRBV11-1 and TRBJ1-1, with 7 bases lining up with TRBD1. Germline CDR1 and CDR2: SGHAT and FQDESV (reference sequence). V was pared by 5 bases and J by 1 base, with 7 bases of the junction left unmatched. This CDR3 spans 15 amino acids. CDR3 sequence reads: CASSTSTGRNTEAFF. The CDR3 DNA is TGTGCCAGCAGCACCTCGACAGGGAGGAACACTGAAGCTTTCTTT.

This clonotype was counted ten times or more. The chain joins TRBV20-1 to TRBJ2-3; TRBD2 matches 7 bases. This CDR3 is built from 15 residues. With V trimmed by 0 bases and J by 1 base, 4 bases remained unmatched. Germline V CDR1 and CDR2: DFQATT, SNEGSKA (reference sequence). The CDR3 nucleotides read TGCAGTGCTAGAGATGGGGGGGTCGGCACAGATACGCAGTATTTT. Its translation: CSARDGGVGTDTQYF.

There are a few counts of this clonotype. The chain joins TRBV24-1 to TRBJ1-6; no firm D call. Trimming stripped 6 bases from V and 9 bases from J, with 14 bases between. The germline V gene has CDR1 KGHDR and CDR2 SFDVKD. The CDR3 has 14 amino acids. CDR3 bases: TGTGCCACCAGTTCGGGCGTTGAGAGTTCACCCCTCCACTTT. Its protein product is CATSSGVESSPLHF.

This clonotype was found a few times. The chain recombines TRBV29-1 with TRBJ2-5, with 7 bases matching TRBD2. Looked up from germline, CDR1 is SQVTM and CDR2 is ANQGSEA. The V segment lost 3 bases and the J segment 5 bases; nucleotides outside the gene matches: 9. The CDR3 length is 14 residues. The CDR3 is CSVEKVGLGETQYF. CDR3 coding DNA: TGCAGCGTTGAGAAGGTCGGACTAGGGGAGACCCAGTACTTC.

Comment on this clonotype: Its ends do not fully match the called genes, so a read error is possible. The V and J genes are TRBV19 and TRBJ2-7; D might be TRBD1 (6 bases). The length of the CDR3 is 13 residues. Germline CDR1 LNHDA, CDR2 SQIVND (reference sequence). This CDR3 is CASSVQGSYGQYF. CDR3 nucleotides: TGTGCCAGTAGTGTACAGGGCTCCTACGGGCAGTACTTC.

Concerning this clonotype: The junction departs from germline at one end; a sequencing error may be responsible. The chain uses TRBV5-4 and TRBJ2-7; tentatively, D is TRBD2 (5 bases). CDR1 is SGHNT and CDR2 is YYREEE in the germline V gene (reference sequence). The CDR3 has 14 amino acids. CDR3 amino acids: CASSLAGVSNEQYF. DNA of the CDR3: TGTGCCAGCAGCTTGGCCGGGGTCTCCAACGAGCAGTACTTC.

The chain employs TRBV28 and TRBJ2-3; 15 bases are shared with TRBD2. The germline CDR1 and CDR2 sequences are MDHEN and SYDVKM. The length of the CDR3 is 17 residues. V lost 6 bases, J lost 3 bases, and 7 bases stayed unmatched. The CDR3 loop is CASSNGLAGGVTDTQYF. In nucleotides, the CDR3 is TGTGCCAGCAGCAATGGACTAGCGGGGGGGGTTACAGATACGCAGTATTTT.

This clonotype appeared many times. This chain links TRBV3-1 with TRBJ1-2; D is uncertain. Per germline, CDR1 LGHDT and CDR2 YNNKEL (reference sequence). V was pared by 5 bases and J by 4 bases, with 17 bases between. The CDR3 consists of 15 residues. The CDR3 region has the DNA TGTGCCAGCAGCGCCGACGGAGCCCGGGGCTATGGCTACACCTTC. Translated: CASSADGARGYGYTF.

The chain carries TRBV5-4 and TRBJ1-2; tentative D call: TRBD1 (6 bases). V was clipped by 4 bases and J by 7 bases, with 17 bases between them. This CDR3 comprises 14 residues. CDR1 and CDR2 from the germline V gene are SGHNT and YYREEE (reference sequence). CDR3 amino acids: CASSRSFVGGGYTF. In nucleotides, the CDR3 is TGTGCCAGCAGCCGGTCATTCGTAGGGGGTGGCTACACCTTC.

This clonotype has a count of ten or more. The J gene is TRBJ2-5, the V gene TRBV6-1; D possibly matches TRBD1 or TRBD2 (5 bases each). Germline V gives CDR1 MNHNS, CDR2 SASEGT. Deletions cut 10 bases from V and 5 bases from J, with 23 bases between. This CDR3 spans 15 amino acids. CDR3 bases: TGTGCCACCATGGGGACGACCAAAGACCGGGAGACCCAGTACTTC. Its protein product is CATMGTTKDRETQYF.

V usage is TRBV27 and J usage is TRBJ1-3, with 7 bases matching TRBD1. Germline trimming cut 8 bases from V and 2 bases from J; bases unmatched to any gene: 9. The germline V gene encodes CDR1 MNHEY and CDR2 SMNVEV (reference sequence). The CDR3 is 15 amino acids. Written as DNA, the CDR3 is TGTGCCAGCTCTCCAACAGGGGCCGCTGGAAACACCATATATTTT. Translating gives CASSPTGAAGNTIYF.

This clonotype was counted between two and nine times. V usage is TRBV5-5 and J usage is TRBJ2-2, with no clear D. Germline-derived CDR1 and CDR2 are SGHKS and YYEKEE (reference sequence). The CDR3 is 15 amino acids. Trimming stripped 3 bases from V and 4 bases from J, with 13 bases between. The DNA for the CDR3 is TGTGCCAGCAGCTCCTTCGCGCGGTTCACCGGGGAGCTGTTTTTT. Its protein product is CASSSFARFTGELFF.

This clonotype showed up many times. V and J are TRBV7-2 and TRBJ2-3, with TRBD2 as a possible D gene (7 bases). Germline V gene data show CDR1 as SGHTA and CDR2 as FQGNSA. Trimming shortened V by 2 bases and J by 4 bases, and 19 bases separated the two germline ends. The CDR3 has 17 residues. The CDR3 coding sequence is TGTGCCAGCAGCTTATGGGGGGGGGGCGTGGGGCCAGATACGCAGTATTTT. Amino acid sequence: CASSLWGGGVGPDTQYF.

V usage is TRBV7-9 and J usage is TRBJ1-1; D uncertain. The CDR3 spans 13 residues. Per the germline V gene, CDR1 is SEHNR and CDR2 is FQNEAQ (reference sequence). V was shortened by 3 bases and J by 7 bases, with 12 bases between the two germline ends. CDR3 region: CASSLAGVLEAFF. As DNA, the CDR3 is TGTGCCAGCAGCTTGGCCGGGGTACTTGAAGCTTTCTTT.

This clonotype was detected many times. DNA of the CDR3: TGTGCCAGCAGGGAGGGGCTCACAGATACGCAGTATTTT. Protein sequence: CASREGLTDTQYF. V and J are TRBV2 and TRBJ2-3, with a possible D match to TRBD2 (6 bases). Germline lookup yields CDR1 SNHLY and CDR2 FYNNEI. The germline V and J ends were trimmed by 6 bases and 2 bases, with 9 bases remaining between them. This CDR3 region has 13 residues.

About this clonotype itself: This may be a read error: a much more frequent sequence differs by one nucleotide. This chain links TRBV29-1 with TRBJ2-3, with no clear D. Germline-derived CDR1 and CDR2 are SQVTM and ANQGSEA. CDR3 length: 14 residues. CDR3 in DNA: TGCGGCGTTGAAGATCGTCCTCTGCGGAATACGCAGTATTTT. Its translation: CGVEDRPLRNTQYF.

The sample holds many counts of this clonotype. CDR3 bases: TGCGCCAGCAGTAGTTACAGGAGCCCAGATACGCAGTATTTT. This encodes CASSSYRSPDTQYF. The V call is TRBV5-1, the J call TRBJ2-3; D is perhaps TRBD1 (5 bases). CDR3 length: 14 residues. V was clipped by 5 bases and J by 4 bases, with 14 bases between them. CDR1 is SGHRS and CDR2 is YFSETQ in the germline V gene.